This entry lists 23 T cell receptor beta chains sequenced from one sample in a study of T cells after yellow fever vaccination. TCRdb re-called the 5' RACE reads through MiXCR, storing one row per CDR3 protein. The sample consists of a few hundred thousand distinct CDR3 sequences, roughly 8% of them appearing once. Specimen: PBMCs, collected more than 40 days after the first yellow fever vaccination. The receptor source for this set is a young man who received the YFV17D yellow fever vaccine.

This clonotype was recorded at least ten times. The chain has TRBV5-1 and TRBJ2-3, with 13 nucleotides matching TRBD2. V lost 4 bases, J lost 4 bases, and 3 bases stayed unmatched. CDR3 size: 15 residues. Germline CDR1 SGHRS, CDR2 YFSETQ. CDR3 residues: CASSGGLAGSDTQYF. In nucleotides, the CDR3 is TGCGCCAGCAGCGGGGGACTAGCGGGATCAGATACGCAGTATTTT. Supplemented by reference TRBV5-1 and TRBJ2-3, the full variable domain reads KAGVTQTPRYLIKTRGQQVTLSCSPISGHRSVSWYQQTPGQGLQFLFEYFSETQRNKGNFPGRFSGRQFSNSRSEMNVSTLELGDSALYLCASSGGLAGSDTQYFGPGTRLTVL.

At least ten counts were recorded for this clonotype. The rearrangement joins TRBV7-9 to TRBJ1-1; the D gene is possibly TRBD1 (6 bases). The CDR3 is made up of 14 amino acids. CDR1 is SEHNR, CDR2 FQNEAQ, per germline (reference sequence). V lost 1 base and J 8 bases, leaving 14 bases between the germline ends. The CDR3 DNA reads as TGTGCCAGCAGCTTAGAGGGGGTAGGAAGCGAAGCTTTCTTT. Its protein is CASSLEGVGSEAFF.

The chain uses TRBV7-9 and TRBJ1-6; perhaps TRBD1 as D (6 bases). This CDR3 contains 16 residues. V was cut by 6 bases and J by 2 bases, with 14 bases left in between. From germline, CDR1 is SEHNR and CDR2 FQNEAQ (reference sequence). The CDR3 DNA reads as TGTGCCAGCAGGGGGGCAGTTGGGGCCTATAATTCACCCCTCCACTTT. Encoded protein: CASRGAVGAYNSPLHF.

The CDR3 nucleotides are TGTGCCAGCAGCTTCAAAACGAACACTGAAGCTTTCTTT. Translating gives CASSFKTNTEAFF. This chain connects TRBV7-2 to TRBJ1-1; D gene unclear. The V end was cut by 3 bases, the J end by 1 base, with 6 bases between. The CDR3 spans 13 residues. The germline CDR1 and CDR2 sequences are SGHTA and FQGNSA.

The chain is built from TRBV11-1 and TRBJ2-1; 9 nucleotides agree with TRBD2. Per germline, CDR1 SGHAT and CDR2 FQDESV (reference sequence). V shed 1 base and J 0 bases; nucleotides not matched to a gene: 7. CDR3 length: 18 amino acids. The CDR3 coding sequence is TGTGCCAGCAGCTTAGTATGGCTAGCGGGGTTCTCCTACAATGAGCAGTTCTTC. As protein: CASSLVWLAGFSYNEQFF.

This clonotype was detected only a few times. V is TRBV5-4 and J is TRBJ2-3; TRBD2 agrees at 9 bases. The CDR3 has 17 residues. The germline CDR1 and CDR2 sequences are SGHNT and YYREEE (reference sequence). V gave up 4 bases and J gave up 5 bases; unmatched junction bases: 14. The CDR3 region has the DNA TGTGCCAGCAGCGCTAGCGGGGCCGGCCAGGATAAAGATACGCAGTATTTT. Its protein product is CASSASGAGQDKDTQYF.

The rearrangement uses TRBV5-1 and TRBJ2-3; no clear D gene. This CDR3 has 14 residues. The V gene lost 0 bases and the J gene lost 2 bases, with 7 bases spanning the gap. CDR1 and CDR2 (germline): SGHRS, YFSETQ. The CDR3 is CASSLEAPTDTQYF. DNA of the CDR3: TGCGCCAGCAGCTTGGAAGCTCCCACAGATACGCAGTATTTT.

The table lists this clonotype with a few counts. This rearrangement joins TRBV7-6 to TRBJ2-5; 9 bases agree with TRBD2. V was clipped by 6 bases and J by 1 base; unmatched bases: 6. Germline CDR1 is SGHVS and CDR2 is FNYEAQ. This CDR3 is built from 15 residues. CDR3 coding DNA: TGTGCCAGCAGTTACTCGCGGGGGGGCCAAGAGACCCAGTACTTC. This codes for CASSYSRGGQETQYF.

This clonotype came up a few times. The chain recombines TRBV6-5 with TRBJ1-1, with TRBD1 matching over 7 bases. The CDR3 loop spans 12 amino acids. CDR1 and CDR2 (germline): MNHEY, SVGAGI. V lost 6 bases to trimming and J lost 6 bases; unmatched junction nucleotides: 4. The CDR3 nucleotides read TGTGCCAGCAGGACAGGGTTCGCTGAAGCTTTCTTT. This codes for CASRTGFAEAFF.

This clonotype was observed at least ten times. The chain links TRBV7-9 to TRBJ2-3, with D possibly TRBD1 on 5 matching bases. V lost 6 bases to trimming and J lost 0 bases, with 10 bases between them. Looked up from germline, CDR1 is SEHNR and CDR2 is FQNEAQ (reference sequence). This CDR3 region has 14 residues. The CDR3 bases are TGTGCCAGCAGTTTCGGACAAAGCACAGATACGCAGTATTTT. Its translation: CASSFGQSTDTQYF.

This clonotype was picked up a small number of times. J is TRBJ1-5 and V is TRBV5-5; TRBD1 might be the D (5 bases). This CDR3 has 16 amino acids. The V and J ends lost 0 bases and 2 bases respectively, with 12 bases between them. Germline V gene sequence: CDR1 SGHKS, CDR2 YYEKEE (reference sequence). CDR3 protein: CASSLAGAGGNQPQHF. The DNA for the CDR3 is TGTGCCAGCAGCTTGGCCGGGGCGGGAGGCAATCAGCCCCAGCATTTT.

This clonotype was counted only a few times. The genes are TRBV30 and TRBJ2-6; no firm D call. The CDR3 has 12 residues. Germline V lookup: CDR1 GTSNPN, CDR2 SVGIG (reference sequence). V was shortened by 4 bases and J by 2 bases, with 3 bases between the two germline ends. CDR3 residues: CAWTAGANVLTF. CDR3 coding DNA: TGTGCCTGGACAGCTGGGGCCAACGTCCTGACTTTC.

There are a few counts of this clonotype. In DNA, the CDR3 is TGTGCCAGCAGTTCGTTCCCCTACGAGCAGTACGTC. Translating gives CASSSFPYEQYV. The rearrangement links TRBV12-3 or TRBV12-4 to TRBJ2-7; D is ambiguous. The CDR3 extends over 12 amino acids. Trimming removed 4 bases from V and 2 bases from J, with 6 bases in between.

A few counts support this clonotype. The chain uses TRBV7-2 and TRBJ1-6; maybe TRBD1 (5 bases). The CDR3 is 15 amino acids. From germline, CDR1 is SGHTA and CDR2 FQGNSA. The V end lost 0 bases, the J end lost 10 bases, and 13 bases lay between the germline ends. The CDR3 nucleotides read TGTGCCAGCAGCTTAGCGTCAGGGCCCTTCTCACCCCTCCACTTT. Its protein is CASSLASGPFSPLHF.

The gene calls are TRBV20-1 and TRBJ2-5; D may be TRBD1 or TRBD2 (7 bases each). Germline CDR1 and CDR2: DFQATT and SNEGSKA (reference sequence). The length of the CDR3 is 11 residues. The V end lost 7 bases, the J end lost 5 bases, and 11 bases lay between the germline ends. The CDR3, as DNA: TGCAGTGGCCAGGGGGGGGAGACCCAGTACTTC. Its translation is CSGQGGETQYF.

In DNA form, the CDR3 reads TGTGCCAGCAGGGCGTCAGGGACCGGGGAGCTGTTTTTT. Translation: CASRASGTGELFF. The chain employs TRBV5-5 and TRBJ2-2; D is perhaps TRBD1 (5 bases). There are 13 residues in the CDR3. Trimming shortened V by 5 bases and J by 5 bases, and 10 bases separated the two germline ends. The germline V gene has CDR1 SGHKS and CDR2 YYEKEE (reference sequence). The full variable domain, rest sourced from reference TRBV5-5 and TRBJ2-2, is DAGVTQSPTHLIKTRGQQVTLRCSPISGHKSVSWYQQVLGQGPQFIFQYYEKEERGRGNFPDRFSARQFPNYSSELNVNALLLGDSALYLCASRASGTGELFFGEGSRLTVL.

This clonotype was detected only a few times. The V and J genes are TRBV18 and TRBJ1-1; D remains unclear. Trimming pared 1 base from V and 3 bases from J, leaving 9 bases between. Germline CDR1 and CDR2: KGHSH and LQKENI. The CDR3 runs to 14 residues. CDR3: CASSPQAADTEAFF. CDR3 coding DNA: TGTGCCAGCTCACCACAGGCAGCGGACACTGAAGCTTTCTTT.

The J gene is TRBJ1-3, the V gene TRBV5-1; the D is unclear. Per germline, CDR1 SGHRS and CDR2 YFSETQ. The CDR3 runs 15 residues. The germline V and J ends were trimmed by 4 bases and 0 bases, with 11 bases remaining between them. The CDR3 nucleotides read TGCGCCAGCAGCCAGACATCCAACTCTGGAAACACCATATATTTT. Protein: CASSQTSNSGNTIYF.

The V gene is TRBV27, the J gene TRBJ1-2; tentative D call: TRBD1 (6 bases). Germline CDR1 reads MNHEY; CDR2 reads SMNVEV (reference sequence). Trimming pared 0 bases from V and 7 bases from J, leaving 12 bases between. The CDR3 is made up of 14 amino acids. CDR3 loop: CASSLSTGRGGYTF. CDR3 bases: TGTGCCAGCAGTTTATCAACAGGGAGGGGTGGCTACACCTTC.

The chain couples TRBV29-1 to TRBJ2-1, with 9 bases lining up with TRBD1. The CDR3 length is 13 residues. Germline-derived CDR1 and CDR2 are SQVTM and ANQGSEA. V dropped 7 bases and J dropped 10; count of bases not matched to a gene: 11. The CDR3 bases are TGCAGCGGGAGGACAGGGGCTCGGGGGGAGCAGTTCTTC. Protein product: CSGRTGARGEQFF.

This clonotype was found a few times. The chain employs TRBV10-3 and TRBJ1-3; D possibly corresponds to TRBD1 (5 bases). V lost 10 bases to trimming and J lost 0 bases, with 19 bases between them. The CDR3 sequence is 16 residues long. Germline values: CDR1 ENHRY, CDR2 SYGVKD. Here the CDR3 reads CATLGARTYSGNTIYF. The CDR3 DNA reads as TGTGCCACCCTCGGGGCCAGGACGTACTCTGGAAACACCATATATTTT.

This clonotype has ten or more counts. This chain links TRBV20-1 with TRBJ2-7, with D perhaps matching TRBD1 (5 bases). There are 13 residues in the CDR3. V dropped 3 bases and J dropped 11 bases, with 20 bases sitting between them. Germline CDR1 and CDR2: DFQATT and SNEGSKA (reference sequence). The CDR3 bases are TGCAGTGCTAGTGTCACTTCAGGACACGGAAAGTACTTC. This gives the protein CSASVTSGHGKYF.

The rearrangement joins TRBV7-2 to TRBJ2-3, with TRBD2 identical over 13 bases. There are 16 residues in the CDR3. Germline V lookup: CDR1 SGHTA, CDR2 FQGNSA. V shed 5 bases and J 3 bases; nucleotides not matched to a gene: 5. The CDR3 DNA sequence: TGTGCCAGCAGCCGTACTAGCGGGGGGGGGACAGATACGCAGTATTTT. Protein: CASSRTSGGGTDTQYF.